The 12 T cell receptor beta chains below all came from one sample that was sequenced in a study of blood T cell repertoires in COVID-19. Sequenced by immunoSEQ multiplex PCR; TCRdb stores in-frame clones only, minus some. The sample shows 35,000 to 50,000 clones, approximately 86% of them seen only once. The sequenced sample consisted of peripheral blood. All receptors derive from a woman aged 80 or older with active COVID-19.

There are a few counts of this clone. This chain joins TRBV25-1 and TRBJ1-5; a possible D gene is TRBD1 (5 bases). The length of the CDR3 is 14 residues. Germline CDR1 reads MGHDK; CDR2 reads SYGVNS. V gave up 2 bases and J gave up 1 base, with 6 bases separating them. The CDR3 region has the DNA TGTGCCAGCAGTGAACAGGGCAGCAATCAGCCCCAGCATTTT. Its translation: CASSEQGSNQPQHF.

This chain links TRBV7-8 with TRBJ1-1; tentative D call: TRBD1 (6 bases). V was clipped by 5 bases and J by 4 bases, with 14 bases between them. The CDR3 is 14 amino acids. Germline CDR1 SGHVS, CDR2 FQNEAQ. This CDR3 reads CASSPFGQRTEAFF. The DNA for the CDR3 is TGTGCCAGCAGCCCGTTCGGACAGCGCACTGAAGCTTTCTTT.

The rearrangement links TRBV27 to TRBJ2-7; D is ambiguous. This CDR3 has 11 residues. V gave up 8 bases and J gave up 4 bases, with 9 bases separating them. The germline gives CDR1 MNHEY, CDR2 SMNVEV (reference sequence). This CDR3 is CASSTSYEQYF. CDR3 bases: TGTGCCAGCTCAACATCTTACGAGCAGTACTTC.

A few counts support this clone. This chain joins TRBV24-1 and TRBJ1-2, with 10 bases lining up with TRBD1. The germline CDR1 and CDR2 sequences are KGHDR and SFDVKD. V lost 4 bases and J lost 7; bases outside the gene matches: 5. This CDR3 contains 14 residues. The CDR3 is CATSDRRDRGGYTF. The CDR3, as DNA: TGTGCCACCAGTGACCGACGGGACAGGGGTGGCTACACCTTC.

The chain uses TRBV7-9 and TRBJ1-6, with 9 bases lining up with TRBD1. Losses at the gene ends were 6 bases for V and 10 bases for J; bases not matched to a gene: 13. CDR1 and CDR2 (germline): SEHNR, FQNEAQ (reference sequence). The CDR3 sequence is 16 residues long. The CDR3 sequence: CASSVRGTGFQSPLHF. The DNA for the CDR3 is TGTGCCAGCAGTGTCCGCGGGACAGGGTTTCAATCACCCCTCCACTTT.

This chain joins TRBV7-2 and TRBJ1-3, with D possibly matching TRBD1 (5 bases). Germline V gives CDR1 SGHTA, CDR2 FQGNSA. CDR3 length: 16 residues. The germline V and J ends were trimmed by 5 bases and 0 bases, with 14 bases remaining between them. The CDR3 is CASSAGGVYSGNTIYF. The CDR3 bases are TGTGCCAGCAGCGCCGGGGGGGTTTACTCTGGAAACACCATATATTTT.

The CDR3 nucleotides read TGTGCCAGCAGCAAAGCGCAGGGGCGGGGGGAGCTGTTTTTT. This sequence encodes CASSKAQGRGELFF. The chain employs TRBV21-1 and TRBJ2-2; the table names TRBD1, a call not compared with the DNA. TRBV21-1 constitutes a pseudogene. This CDR3 spans 14 amino acids.

This chain uses TRBV19 with TRBJ1-1; 8 bases align to TRBD1. The CDR3 runs to 15 residues. Germline CDR1 LNHDA, CDR2 SQIVND (reference sequence). Losses at the gene ends were 10 bases for V and 5 bases for J; bases not matched to a gene: 15. CDR3 loop: CATGDRSAWWTEAFF. CDR3 DNA sequence: TGTGCCACGGGGGACAGGAGCGCTTGGTGGACTGAAGCTTTCTTT.

This rearrangement joins TRBV28 to TRBJ2-5, with TRBD2 identical over 11 bases. After removal of 3 bases from V and 5 bases from J, the junction contained 8 bases not matched to a gene. Per germline, CDR1 MDHEN and CDR2 SYDVKM. This CDR3 contains 16 residues. The CDR3 nucleotides read TGTGCCAGCAGTTTGGGTAGCGGGGGGGTCAGGGAGACCCAGTACTTC. Translated, it gives CASSLGSGGVRETQYF.

This clone was seen only a few times. The J gene is TRBJ1-1, the V gene TRBV18, with D hard to call. Trimming removed 6 bases from V and 8 bases from J, with 13 bases in between. Germline assignment: CDR1 KGHSH and CDR2 LQKENI. The CDR3 loop spans 12 amino acids. CDR3 nucleotides: TGTGCCAGCTCCCCCGGCGGGCCCGAAGCTTTCTTT. Translating gives CASSPGGPEAFF.

The genes are TRBV2 and TRBJ1-1; TRBD1 matches 9 bases. Germline CDR1 reads SNHLY; CDR2 reads FYNNEI. The V segment lost 6 bases and the J segment 5 bases; nucleotides outside the gene matches: 4. There are 13 residues in the CDR3. CDR3 nucleotide sequence: TGTGCCAGCAGCGCCGGGACAGGGACTGAAGCTTTCTTT. Its protein is CASSAGTGTEAFF.

This clone was picked up one time. The rearrangement links TRBV28 to TRBJ2-3, with TRBD2 identical over 13 bases. Looked up from germline, CDR1 is MDHEN and CDR2 is SYDVKM. The ends lost 3 bases at V and 4 bases at J; junction bases unmatched: 7. There are 17 residues in the CDR3. For the CDR3, the DNA is TGTGCCAGCAGTTTTCCGACTAGCGGGGGGCACGCAGATACGCAGTATTTT. The encoded protein is CASSFPTSGGHADTQYF.